The TCR beta chain under discussion was sequenced for a study of human T cells and chemical hapten exposure. The wider study: Across samples, TCR yields varied, mostly owing to small differences in pooled library volumes. General study findings and limits: DPC sensitization left the count of TCRs above 1 in 1000 unchanged.

V was shortened by 2 bases and J by 2 bases, with 7 bases between the two germline ends. The CDR3 has 15 amino acids. The germline gives CDR1 MNHEY, CDR2 SVGAGI. A note on this clonotype: Its matching antigen is unknown.

Unfractionated whole blood was the source of the extracted total RNA. Individual cDNA molecules in this library carried unique molecular identifiers. In the original workflow: TCR counts had a median of around 94,000 per sample and spanned roughly 20,000 to 750,000. TCRdb redid the calling of the 5' RACE reads with MiXCR, one entry per CDR3 protein. The V and J calls and clone size come from TCRdb's table, not from the authors' own analysis. The sample contains tens of thousands of distinct CDR3 sequences, approximately 7.7% of which appear only once. The sequence was obtained from a male donor in good health. The chain is built from TRBV6-5 and TRBJ2-6; D is perhaps TRBD2 (6 bases). CDR3 in DNA: TGTGCCAGCAGTTACGGCGGGGCTGGGGCCAACGTCCTGACTTTC. It specifies CASSYGGAGANVLTF.